The T cell receptor (beta chain) described here comes from a study of cytomegalovirus exposure and HLA in healthy donors. Whole-study findings and limits: Cytomegalovirus status was reportedly diagnosed by the classifier with high sensitivity and specificity.

As to this clone: Its antigen is currently unknown.

The CDR3 runs to 15 residues. Germline values: CDR1 SGHRS, CDR2 YFSETQ. Trimming left V 0 bases short and J 4 bases short, with 11 bases between. PCR was performed using 60 Vbeta and 13 Jbeta primers. Produced via immunoSEQ multiplex PCR; TCRdb's table is partial and in-frame only. Here the sample table reports 150,000 or so clones. The chain couples TRBV5-1 to TRBJ2-1, with D hard to call. This clonotype originated in a woman in her sixties or seventies in good health and CMV-seronegative. What was sequenced was PBMCs. This CDR3 is CASSLEARGYNEQFF. For the CDR3, the DNA is TGCGCCAGCAGCTTGGAGGCGAGAGGTTACAATGAGCAGTTCTTC.